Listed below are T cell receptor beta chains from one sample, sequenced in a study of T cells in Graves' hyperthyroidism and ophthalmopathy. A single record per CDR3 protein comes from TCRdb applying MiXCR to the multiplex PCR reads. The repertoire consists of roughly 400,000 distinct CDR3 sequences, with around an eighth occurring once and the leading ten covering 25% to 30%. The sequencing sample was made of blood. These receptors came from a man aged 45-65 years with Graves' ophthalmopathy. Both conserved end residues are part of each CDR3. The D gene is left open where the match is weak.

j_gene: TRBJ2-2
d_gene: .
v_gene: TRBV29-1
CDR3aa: CSVGGNTGELFF

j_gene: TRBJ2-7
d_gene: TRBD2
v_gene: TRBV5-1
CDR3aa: CASNPTSGNYEQYF

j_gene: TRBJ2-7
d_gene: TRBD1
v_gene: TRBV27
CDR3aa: CASSMGQPLEQYF

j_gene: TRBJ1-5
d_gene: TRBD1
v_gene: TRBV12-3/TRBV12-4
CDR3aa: CASSQQGAVQPQHF

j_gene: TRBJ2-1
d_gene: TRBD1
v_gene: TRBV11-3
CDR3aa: CASSLDLWRGGSEQFF

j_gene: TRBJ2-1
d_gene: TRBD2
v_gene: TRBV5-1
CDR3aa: CASSWGRVGNEQFF

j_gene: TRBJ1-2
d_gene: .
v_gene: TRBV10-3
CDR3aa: CAISGEVGYTF

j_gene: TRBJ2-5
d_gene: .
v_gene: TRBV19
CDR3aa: CATQSTGTSGETQYF

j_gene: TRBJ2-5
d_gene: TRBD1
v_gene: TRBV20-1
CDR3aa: CSARDETGLETQYF

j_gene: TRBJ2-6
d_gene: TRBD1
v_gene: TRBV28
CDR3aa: CASNRGFGANVLTF

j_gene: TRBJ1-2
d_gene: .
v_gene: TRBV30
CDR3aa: CAWSKEPFYGYTF

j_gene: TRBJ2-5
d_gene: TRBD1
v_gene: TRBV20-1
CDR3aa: CSAEDRGLETQYF

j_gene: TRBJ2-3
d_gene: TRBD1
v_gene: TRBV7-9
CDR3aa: CASSLALSGQGASTQYF

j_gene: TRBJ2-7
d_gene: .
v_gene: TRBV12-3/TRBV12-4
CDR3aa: CASSQDRIREEQYF

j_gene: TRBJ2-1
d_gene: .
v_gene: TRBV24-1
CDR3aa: CATSDLDQGQSSYNEQFF

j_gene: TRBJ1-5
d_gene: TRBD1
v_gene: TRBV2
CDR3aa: CASVTGEYQPQHF

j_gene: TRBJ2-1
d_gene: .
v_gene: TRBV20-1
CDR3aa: CSARDLQRVAHEQFF

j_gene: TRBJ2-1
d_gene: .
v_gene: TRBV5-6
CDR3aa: CASSPLLRLTSYNEQFF

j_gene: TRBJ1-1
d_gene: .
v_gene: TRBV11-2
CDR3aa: CASSLVGGTEAFF

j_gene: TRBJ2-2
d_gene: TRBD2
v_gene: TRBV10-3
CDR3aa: CAIGTSGRAGTGELFF

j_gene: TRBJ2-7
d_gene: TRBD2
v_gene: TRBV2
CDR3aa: CASSEDGGGGMNYEQYF

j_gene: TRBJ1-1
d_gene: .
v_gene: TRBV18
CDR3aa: CASSPSVGDTEAFF

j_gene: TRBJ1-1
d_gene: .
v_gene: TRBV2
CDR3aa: CASSESGFAFF

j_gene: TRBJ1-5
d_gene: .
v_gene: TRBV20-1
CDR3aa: CSARLGRGRNQPQHF

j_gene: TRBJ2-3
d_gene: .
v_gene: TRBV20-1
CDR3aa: CSARDPYGTDTQYF

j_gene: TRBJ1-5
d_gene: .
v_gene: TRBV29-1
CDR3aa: CSVVRERGQPQHF

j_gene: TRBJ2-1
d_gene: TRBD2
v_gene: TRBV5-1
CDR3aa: CASSGLAGSYNEQFF

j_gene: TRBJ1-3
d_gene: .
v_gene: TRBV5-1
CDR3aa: CASSFGPEGNTIYF

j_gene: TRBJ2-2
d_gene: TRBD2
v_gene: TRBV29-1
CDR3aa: CSVLAGGFGGNTGELFF

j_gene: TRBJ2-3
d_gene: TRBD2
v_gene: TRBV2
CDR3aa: CASSEGGGSTDTQYF

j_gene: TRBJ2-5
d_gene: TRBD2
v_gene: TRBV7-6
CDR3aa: CASSLEAGVRRETQYF

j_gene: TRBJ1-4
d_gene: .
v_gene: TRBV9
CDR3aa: CASSAGARDNEKLFF

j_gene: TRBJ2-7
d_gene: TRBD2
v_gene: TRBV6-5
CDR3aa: CASSSLAGGDYEQYF

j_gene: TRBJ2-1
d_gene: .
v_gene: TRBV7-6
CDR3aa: CASSSDALGVNEQFF

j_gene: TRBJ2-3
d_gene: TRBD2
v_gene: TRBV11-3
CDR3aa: CASSDFLAGSEDTQYF

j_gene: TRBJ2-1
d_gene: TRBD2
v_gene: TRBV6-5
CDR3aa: CASSYGSGRAYNEQFF

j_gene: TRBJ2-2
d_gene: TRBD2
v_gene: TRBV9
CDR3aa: CASSVGSSGRANTGELFF

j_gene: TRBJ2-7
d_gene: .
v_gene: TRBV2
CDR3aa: CASRSLASTTYEQYF

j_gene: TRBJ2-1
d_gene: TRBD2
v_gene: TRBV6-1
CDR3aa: CASSGTGTTEQFF

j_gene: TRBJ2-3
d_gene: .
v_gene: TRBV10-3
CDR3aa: CAISESTRSTDTQYF

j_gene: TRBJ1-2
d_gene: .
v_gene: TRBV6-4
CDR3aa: CASSAPILGAYGYTF

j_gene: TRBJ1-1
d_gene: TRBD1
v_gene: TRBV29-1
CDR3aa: CSAGGDRGATEAFF

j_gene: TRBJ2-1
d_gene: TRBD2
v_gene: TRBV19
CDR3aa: CASSREGIYSEQFF

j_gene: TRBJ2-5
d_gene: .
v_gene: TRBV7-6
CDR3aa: CASSFYTETYQETQYF

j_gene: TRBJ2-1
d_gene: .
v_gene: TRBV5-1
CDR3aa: CASSLGGSYAYNEQFF

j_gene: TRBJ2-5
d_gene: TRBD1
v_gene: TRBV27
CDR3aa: CASSSDRKETQYF